This note documents a single TCR beta chain sequence. This clone's antigen is unknown. No base quality values were provided; no much bigger clone lies one nucleotide off. The data originate from a study of human T cells and chemical hapten exposure (dated by TCRdb to about 2021). In terms of the full investigation: Libraries were pooled for sequencing, and variation in per-sample TCR yields was attributed mainly to small differences in library volumes within the pool. Peripheral blood TCR repertoire changes were tracked in vivo in alopecia patients during primary and secondary sensitization to the hapten diphenylcyclopropenone (DPC).

Unfractionated whole blood was collected in Tempus Blood RNA tubes, and total RNA was extracted from that blood. Five healthy volunteers acted as controls for TCR sequencing and had blood drawn at day 0, 2 weeks and 6 weeks. General findings and caveats noted by the study authors: After repeated subsampling, the strength of the expansion versus patch-test correlation and the threshold at which it became significant changed. DPC sensitization did not change how many TCRs were above 1 in 1000 frequency, and no evidence was found of alterations in global repertoire structure.

The CDR3 has 16 amino acids, counting the end cysteine and phenylalanine. CDR3 DNA is the only sequence kept; it has 48 bases, read in frame from the first base. CDR1 and CDR2 (SGHNT, YYREEE) derive from the germline V gene (reference sequence). V and J are truncated by 0 bases and 5 bases respectively, leaving an intervening sequence of 18 bases. Library preparation attached unique molecular identifiers to individual cDNA molecules for quantitative, reproducible TCR counting. Each blood RNA sample was used to sequence both TCR alpha and TCR beta chains. The study's processing was this. A median of about 87,000 TCRs per sample was observed, with a range of about 20,000 to 700,000. V, J and CDR3 annotation of the TCR reads was carried out using the Decombinator software suite. To make PS versus PT1 abundance plots, every sample was subsampled to the same number of TCRs (28,000). Expanded TCRs were defined as absent before sensitization and observed at least eight times at the 2-week time point. The public sequencing data were trimmed at Q25 with fastp and processed into clonotypes with MiXCR by TCRdb, which kept only in-frame beta chains. Records with the same CDR3 protein are collapsed into one entry carrying the most frequent genes and DNA. TCRdb, rather than the study authors, made the V and J calls. The sample yields about 120,000 distinct CDR3 sequences; 6.5% to 10% were counted once. The top ten clonotypes cover around 1.4% of the sample.

This clonotype originated in a human donor in good health. Some clones in this sample may be carry-over from other donors' samples. Donor details come from another sample of the same person, matched by shared clones. The rearranged segments are TRBV5-4 and TRBJ2-7, with TRBD2 tentatively as D gene (6 bases match). The material sequenced was whole blood. The DNA sequence reads TGTGCCAGCAGCTTGGTTTTGTCTGCGGGGAGCAACGAGCAGTACTTC. The encoded protein is CASSLVLSAGSNEQYF.